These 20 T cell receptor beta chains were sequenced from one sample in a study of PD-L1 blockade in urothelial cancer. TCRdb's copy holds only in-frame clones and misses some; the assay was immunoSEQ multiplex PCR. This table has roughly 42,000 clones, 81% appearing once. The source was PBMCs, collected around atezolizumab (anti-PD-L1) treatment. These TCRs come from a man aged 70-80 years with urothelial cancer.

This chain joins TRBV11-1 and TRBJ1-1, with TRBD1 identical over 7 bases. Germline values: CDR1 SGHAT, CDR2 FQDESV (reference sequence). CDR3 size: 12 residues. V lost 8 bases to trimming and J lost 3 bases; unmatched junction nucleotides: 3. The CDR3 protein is CASHTGDTEAFF. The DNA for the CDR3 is TGTGCCAGCCACACAGGGGACACTGAAGCTTTCTTT.

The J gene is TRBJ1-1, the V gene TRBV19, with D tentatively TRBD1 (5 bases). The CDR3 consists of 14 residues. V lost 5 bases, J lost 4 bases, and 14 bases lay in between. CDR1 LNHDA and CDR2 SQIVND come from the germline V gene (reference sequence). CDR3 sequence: CASSPSGIGTEAFF. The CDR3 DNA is TGTGCCAGTAGTCCATCAGGGATAGGCACTGAAGCTTTCTTT.

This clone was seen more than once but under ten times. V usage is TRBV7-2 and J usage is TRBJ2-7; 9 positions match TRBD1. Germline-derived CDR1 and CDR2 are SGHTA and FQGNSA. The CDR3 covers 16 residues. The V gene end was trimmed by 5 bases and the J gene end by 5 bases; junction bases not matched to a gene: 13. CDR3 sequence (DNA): TGTGCCAGCAGCCCGCAGGCCGGGACAGGGAACCACGAGCAGTACTTC. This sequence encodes CASSPQAGTGNHEQYF.

As DNA, the CDR3 is TGTGCCAGCTCACCACCGTCAGGGGGCAACACCGGGGAGCTGTTTTTT. Amino acids: CASSPPSGGNTGELFF. The V gene is TRBV18, the J gene TRBJ2-2, with 8 bases matching TRBD1. CDR1 is KGHSH, CDR2 LQKENI, per germline. V lost 0 bases, J lost 2 bases, and 2 bases stayed unmatched. The length of the CDR3 is 16 residues. The variable domain in full, with the rest retrieved from reference TRBV18 and TRBJ2-2, is NAGVMQNPRHLVRRRGQEARLRCSPMKGHSHVYWYRQLPEEGLKFMVYLQKENIIDESGMPKERFSAEFPKEGPSILRIQQVVRGDSAAYFCASSPPSGGNTGELFFGEGSRLTVL.

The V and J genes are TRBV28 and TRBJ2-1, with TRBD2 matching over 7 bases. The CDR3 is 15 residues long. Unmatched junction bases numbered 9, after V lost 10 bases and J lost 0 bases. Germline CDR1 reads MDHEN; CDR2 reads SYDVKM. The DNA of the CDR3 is TGTGCCACCCTCGGGGGGAGTAGCTCCTACAATGAGCAGTTCTTC. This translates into CATLGGSSSYNEQFF.

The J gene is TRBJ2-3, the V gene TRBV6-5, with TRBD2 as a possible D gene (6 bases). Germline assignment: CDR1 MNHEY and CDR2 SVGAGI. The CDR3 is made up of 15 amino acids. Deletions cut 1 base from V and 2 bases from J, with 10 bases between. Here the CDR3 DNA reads TGTGCCAGCAGTTACTTCGGGGGTAACACAGATACGCAGTATTTT. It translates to CASSYFGGNTDTQYF.

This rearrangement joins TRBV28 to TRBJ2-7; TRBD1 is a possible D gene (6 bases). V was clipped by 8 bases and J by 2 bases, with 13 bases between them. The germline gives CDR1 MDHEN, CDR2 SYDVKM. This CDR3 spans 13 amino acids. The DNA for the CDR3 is TGTGCCAGCTCCCCAGGGGACCCCTACGAGCAGTACTTC. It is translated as CASSPGDPYEQYF.

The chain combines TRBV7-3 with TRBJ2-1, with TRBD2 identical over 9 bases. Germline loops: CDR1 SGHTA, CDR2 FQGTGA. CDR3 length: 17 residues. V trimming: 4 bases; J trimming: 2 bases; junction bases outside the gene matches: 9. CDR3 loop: CASSSRGREGTYNEQFF. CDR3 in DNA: TGTGCCAGCAGCTCCCGCGGGAGGGAGGGAACCTACAATGAGCAGTTCTTC. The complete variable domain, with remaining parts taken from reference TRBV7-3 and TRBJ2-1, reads GAGVSQTPSNKVTEKGKYVELRCDPISGHTALYWYRQSLGQGPEFLIYFQGTGAADDSGLPNDRFFAVRPEGSVSTLKIQRTERGDSAVYLCASSSRGREGTYNEQFFGPGTRLTVL.

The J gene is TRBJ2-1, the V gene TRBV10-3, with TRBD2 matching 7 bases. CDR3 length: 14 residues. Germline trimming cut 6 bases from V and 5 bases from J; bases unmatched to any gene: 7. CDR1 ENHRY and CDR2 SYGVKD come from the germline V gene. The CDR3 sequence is CAIRNSAGNNEQFF. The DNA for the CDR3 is TGTGCCATCAGGAACTCAGCGGGGAACAATGAGCAGTTCTTC.

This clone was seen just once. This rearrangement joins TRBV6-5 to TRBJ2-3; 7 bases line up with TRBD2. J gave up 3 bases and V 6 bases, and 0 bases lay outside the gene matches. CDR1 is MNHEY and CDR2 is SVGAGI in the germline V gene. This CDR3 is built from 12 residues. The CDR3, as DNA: TGTGCCAGCAGCGGGGGGACAGATACGCAGTATTTT. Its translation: CASSGGTDTQYF.

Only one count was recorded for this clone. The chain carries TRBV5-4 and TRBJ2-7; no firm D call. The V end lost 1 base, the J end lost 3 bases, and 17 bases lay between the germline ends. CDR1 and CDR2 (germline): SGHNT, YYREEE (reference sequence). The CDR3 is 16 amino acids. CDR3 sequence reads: CASSLQAGASLYEQYF. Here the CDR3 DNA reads TGTGCCAGCAGCTTGCAGGCAGGCGCTTCCCTCTACGAGCAGTACTTC.

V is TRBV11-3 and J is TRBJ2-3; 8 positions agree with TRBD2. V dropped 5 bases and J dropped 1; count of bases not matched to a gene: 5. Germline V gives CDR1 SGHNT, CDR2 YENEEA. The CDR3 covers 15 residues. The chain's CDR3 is CASSGSGVGTDTQYF. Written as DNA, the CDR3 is TGTGCCAGCAGCGGTAGCGGGGTCGGCACAGATACGCAGTATTTT.

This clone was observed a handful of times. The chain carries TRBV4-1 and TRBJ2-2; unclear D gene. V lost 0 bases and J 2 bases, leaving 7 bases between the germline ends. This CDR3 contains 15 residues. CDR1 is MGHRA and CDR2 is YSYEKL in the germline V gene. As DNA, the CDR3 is TGCGCCAGCAGCCAAGATTACAGAAACACCGGGGAGCTGTTTTTT. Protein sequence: CASSQDYRNTGELFF.

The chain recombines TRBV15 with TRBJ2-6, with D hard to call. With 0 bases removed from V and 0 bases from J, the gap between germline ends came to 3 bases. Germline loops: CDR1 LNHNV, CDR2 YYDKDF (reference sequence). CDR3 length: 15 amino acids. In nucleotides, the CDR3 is TGTGCCACCAGCAGAGACATCTCTGGGGCCAACGTCCTGACTTTC. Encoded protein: CATSRDISGANVLTF.

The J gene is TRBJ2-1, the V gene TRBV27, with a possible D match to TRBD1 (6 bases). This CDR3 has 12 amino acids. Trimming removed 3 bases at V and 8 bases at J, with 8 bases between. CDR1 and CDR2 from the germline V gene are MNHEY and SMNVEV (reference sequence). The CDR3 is CASSFRGYEQFF. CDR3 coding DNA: TGTGCCAGCAGTTTCAGGGGCTATGAGCAGTTCTTC.

The CDR3 spells CASSYAQGVNTGELFF. The CDR3 region has the DNA TGTGCCAGCAGTTACGCTCAGGGGGTAAACACCGGGGAGCTGTTTTTT. The chain is built from TRBV2 and TRBJ2-2; TRBD1 aligns across 7 bases. V lost 5 bases, J lost 2 bases, and 8 bases stayed unmatched. Germline V lookup: CDR1 SNHLY, CDR2 FYNNEI. This CDR3 has 16 residues.

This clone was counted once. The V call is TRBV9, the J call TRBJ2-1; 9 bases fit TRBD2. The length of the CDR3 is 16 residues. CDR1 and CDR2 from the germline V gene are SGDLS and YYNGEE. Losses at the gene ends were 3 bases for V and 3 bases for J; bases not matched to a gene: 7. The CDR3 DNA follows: TGTGCCAGCAGCGGGGGGCGGGAGGGGATCTACAATGAGCAGTTCTTC. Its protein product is CASSGGREGIYNEQFF.

The CDR3: CASSLGGGNTEAFF. The CDR3 DNA follows: TGTGCCAGCAGCCTCGGGGGGGGGAACACTGAAGCTTTCTTT. The chain couples TRBV7-8 to TRBJ1-1; TRBD1 might be the D (5 bases). V lost 5 bases and J 1 base, leaving 11 bases between the germline ends. The length of the CDR3 is 14 residues. Germline values: CDR1 SGHVS, CDR2 FQNEAQ. The complete variable domain, with remaining parts taken from reference TRBV7-8 and TRBJ1-1, reads GAGVSQSPRYKVAKRGQDVALRCDPISGHVSLFWYQQALGQGPEFLTYFQNEAQLDKSGLPSDRFFAERPEGSVSTLKIQRTQQEDSAVYLCASSLGGGNTEAFFGQGTRLTVV.

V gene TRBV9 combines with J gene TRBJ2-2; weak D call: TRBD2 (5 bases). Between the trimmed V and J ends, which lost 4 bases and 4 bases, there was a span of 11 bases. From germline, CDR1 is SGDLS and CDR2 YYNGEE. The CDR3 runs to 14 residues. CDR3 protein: CASSPPAGTGELFF. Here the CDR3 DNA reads TGTGCCAGCAGCCCACCCGCGGGCACCGGGGAGCTGTTTTTT.

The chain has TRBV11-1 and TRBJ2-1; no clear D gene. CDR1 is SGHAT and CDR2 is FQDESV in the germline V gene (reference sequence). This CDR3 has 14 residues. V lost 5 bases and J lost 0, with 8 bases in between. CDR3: CASSLTRSYNEQFF. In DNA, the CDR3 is TGTGCCAGCAGCCTAACTCGCTCCTACAATGAGCAGTTCTTC.